This T cell receptor (beta chain) originates from a study of response to subunit inactivated influenza vaccine. A single record per CDR3 protein comes from TCRdb applying MiXCR to the RT-PCR reads. The repertoire holds about 580,000 distinct CDR3 sequences, with roughly 15% as singletons. This clonotype was detected a few times. The sample here was PBMCs from blood, taken approximately 13 days after vaccination. The sequence derives from a man aged 50 to 59 who received an inactivated influenza vaccine.

DNA of the CDR3: TGCAGTGCTAGAGTGGGACAGGGTGGGAATTCACCCCTCCACTTT. Its protein is CSARVGQGGNSPLHF. This chain connects TRBV20-1 to TRBJ1-6, with 9 bases identical to TRBD1. CDR1 DFQATT and CDR2 SNEGSKA come from the germline V gene (reference sequence). The junction had 5 bases not matched to a gene; V was cut back by 1 base and J by 7 bases. This CDR3 has 15 amino acids.